This is a list of T cell receptor beta chains from one sample in a study of T cell responses to AZD1222 COVID-19 vaccine. The repertoire was sequenced with immunoSEQ multiplex PCR; TCRdb's copy has only in-frame clones and lacks some. The sample lists some 64,000 clones; 75% to 95% were seen once. Sequences were derived from peripheral blood, sampled 28 days after the second dose of the MenACWY control vaccine. The receptors here all came from an adult who received the MenACWY meningococcal vaccine as a control. CDR3s include the opening cysteine and the closing phenylalanine or tryptophan. Fields, in order: J gene, D gene, V gene, clone size, CDR3 protein, CDR3 DNA. D genes are given only for firm matches. Expanded clones get a size class; other rows say once, few or many, or leave the size out.

>TRBJ2-1|-|TRBV29-1|-
CSVEDPRTRDMYEQFF
TGCAGCGTTGAAGATCCCCGGACACGGGACATGTATGAGCAGTTCTTC
>TRBJ2-7|-|TRBV7-6|-
CASGTPYEQYF
TGTGCCTCAGGGACCCCCTACGAGCAGTACTTC
>TRBJ2-7|-|TRBV6-5|-
CASSPTYEQYF
TGTGCCAGCAGTCCAACCTACGAGCAGTACTTC
>TRBJ1-2|-|TRBV27|-
CASSPPSRERYTF
TGTGCCAGCAGCCCCCCCTCCAGGGAACGCTACACCTTC
>TRBJ2-2|TRBD2|TRBV5-8|-
CASSFSGRFTGELFF
TGTGCCAGCAGCTTTAGCGGGAGGTTCACCGGGGAGCTGTTTTTT
>TRBJ2-7|-|TRBV7-2|-
CASSLEARYEQYF
TGTGCCAGCAGCTTGGAGGCCCGCTACGAGCAGTACTTC
>TRBJ1-4|-|TRBV4-1|-
CASSQVEQGLGEKLFF
TGCGCCAGCAGCCAAGTCGAACAGGGACTCGGAGAAAAACTGTTTTTT
>TRBJ2-1|-|TRBV2|few
CASSTEGDTVYNEQFF
TGTGCCAGCAGTACTGAGGGGGACACGGTCTACAATGAGCAGTTCTTC
>TRBJ2-5|TRBD2|TRBV7-2|-
CASSPPTSGSGKTQYF
TGTGCCAGCAGCCCCCCGACTAGCGGGAGCGGGAAGACCCAGTACTTC
>TRBJ2-1|-|TRBV28|medium-sized
CASSPLVWRHNEQFF
TGTGCCAGCAGTCCCCTGGTGTGGAGACACAATGAGCAGTTCTTC
>TRBJ1-1|-|TRBV10-3|once
CAISDGVEVWHTEAFF
TGTGCCATCAGTGATGGGGTCGAGGTTTGGCACACTGAAGCTTTCTTT
>TRBJ2-7|TRBD2|TRBV3-1/TRBV3-2|-
CASSQERGGVHIYEQYF
TGTGCCAGCAGCCAAGAGCGGGGAGGGGTCCATATCTACGAGCAGTACTTC
>TRBJ2-1|TRBD1|TRBV2|-
CASKGTGAIEQFF
TGTGCCAGCAAAGGGACAGGTGCGATTGAGCAGTTCTTC
>TRBJ2-1|TRBD2|TRBV6-4|-
CASSLGGDYNEQFF
TGTGCCAGCAGTTTGGGGGGGGACTACAATGAGCAGTTCTTC
>TRBJ1-2|TRBD1|TRBV12-5|-
CASAKDRDDYGYTF
TGTGCTAGTGCCAAAGACAGGGACGACTATGGCTACACCTTC
>TRBJ1-6|-|TRBV28|-
CASSPQDTNSPLHF
TGTGCCAGCAGCCCCCAGGATACTAATTCACCCCTCCACTTT
>TRBJ2-7|-|TRBV11-2|once
CASSLDLGEAYEQYF
TGTGCCAGCAGCTTAGATCTAGGTGAAGCCTACGAGCAGTACTTC
>TRBJ2-7|-|TRBV6-2/TRBV6-3|-
CASSYRGRGSSYEQYF
TGTGCCAGCAGTTACCGTGGGCGGGGAAGCTCCTACGAGCAGTACTTC
>TRBJ2-5|TRBD1|TRBV28|once
CASRTGDRGLETQYF
TGTGCCAGCAGAACCGGGGACAGGGGTCTGGAGACCCAGTACTTC
>TRBJ2-3|-|TRBV13|once
CASSVGNLKPPTATQYF
TGTGCCAGCAGCGTAGGGAACCTAAAGCCCCCCACGGCTACGCAGTATTTT
>TRBJ1-4|-|TRBV5-1|-
CASSFQPGLHTTNEKLFF
TGCGCCAGCAGCTTCCAACCTGGTCTTCATACAACTAATGAAAAACTGTTTTTT
>TRBJ1-1|-|TRBV9|-
CASSVRAGNPEAFF
TGTGCCAGCAGCGTCAGGGCTGGAAACCCTGAAGCTTTCTTT